Following are 29 T cell receptor beta chains from one sample sequenced in a study of CD8 T cells in ankylosing spondylitis (dated by TCRdb to between 2016 and 2019). Libraries were prepared through 5' RACE. Sequencer: Illumina HiSeq 2500. TCRdb's own reprocessing of the public reads used fastp at Q25 and MiXCR and kept productive beta chains. For every CDR3 protein sequence, its rows merge into one entry that carries the most common genes and DNA. The sample table holds about 92,000 distinct CDR3 sequences, of which about 9% were seen once. Under 6% of the sample comes from the top ten. Sequencing used blood, either unsorted or a sorted T cell fraction (not recorded which). Receptors were obtained from a male donor with ankylosing spondylitis or in good health (not recorded which).

This rearrangement joins TRBV27 to TRBJ2-4, with unresolved D. This CDR3 is built from 16 residues. Trimming left V 2 bases short and J 2 bases short, with 13 bases between. Germline lookup yields CDR1 MNHEY and CDR2 SMNVEV (reference sequence). Here the CDR3 DNA reads TGTGCCAGCAGTTTAACAAGGGCGAGGTCCAAAAACATTCAGTACTTC. This gives the protein CASSLTRARSKNIQYF.

V gene TRBV5-6 combines with J gene TRBJ2-6; perhaps D is TRBD1 or TRBD2 (5 bases each). V lost 4 bases, J lost 1 base, and 21 bases lay in between. CDR1 is SGHDT, CDR2 YYEEEE, per germline. The CDR3 runs 19 residues. This CDR3 is CASSQRGKGRNSGANVLTF. In DNA, the CDR3 is TGTGCCAGCAGCCAGAGGGGCAAGGGGCGAAATTCTGGGGCCAACGTCCTGACTTTC. The full variable domain, completed using reference TRBV5-6 and TRBJ2-6, is DAGVTQSPTHLIKTRGQQVTLRCSPKSGHDTVSWYQQALGQGPQFIFQYYEEEERQRGNFPDRFSGHQFPNYSSELNVNALLLGDSALYLCASSQRGKGRNSGANVLTFGAGSRLTVL.

The chain joins TRBV2 to TRBJ2-7; 8 bases agree with TRBD1. The CDR3 runs 14 residues. The junction had 7 bases not matched to a gene; V was cut back by 5 bases and J by 4 bases. Germline V lookup: CDR1 SNHLY, CDR2 FYNNEI. DNA for the CDR3: TGTGCCAGCAGTTACGACAGGGGTGGGTACGAGCAGTACTTC. Its translation: CASSYDRGGYEQYF.

On this clonotype: This may arise from a read error, as a much more abundant clone is one base away. The rearrangement joins TRBV10-2 to TRBJ1-6; 8 bases are a match to TRBD1. With 6 bases clipped from V and 6 bases from J, the junction kept 13 bases outside the gene matches. Per germline, CDR1 WSHSY and CDR2 SAAADI. This CDR3 comprises 17 residues. CDR3 DNA sequence: TGCGCCAGCAGGGACCCATACCGACAGGGGAGTAATTCACCCCTCCACTTT. Translated: CASRDPYRQGSNSPLHF.

This clonotype was seen at least ten times. V is TRBV14 and J is TRBJ1-6; a possible D gene is TRBD1 (6 bases). The CDR3 sequence is 14 residues long. CDR1 and CDR2 (germline): SGHDN, FVKESK. The ends were cut back, 6 bases at V and 3 bases at J, with 9 bases in the middle. The CDR3 bases are TGTGCCAGCAGGGACAGATTCTATAATTCACCCCTCCACTTT. Protein product: CASRDRFYNSPLHF.

Many counts were recorded for this clonotype. The chain employs TRBV5-1 and TRBJ2-5; D is perhaps TRBD1 (5 bases). V lost 6 bases to trimming and J lost 4 bases, with 13 bases between them. CDR1 and CDR2 from the germline V gene are SGHRS and YFSETQ. This CDR3 is 13 amino acids long. The CDR3 region has the DNA TGCGCCAGCAACCCAGGGCCCTTAGAGACCCAGTACTTC. Translating it yields CASNPGPLETQYF.

This clonotype was seen repeatedly, ten times or more. V usage is TRBV18 and J usage is TRBJ2-5; D may match TRBD1 or TRBD2 (5 bases each). There are 12 residues in the CDR3. In germline, CDR1 is KGHSH, CDR2 LQKENI. V shed 8 bases and J shed 1 base, with 8 bases lying between them. This chain's CDR3 is CASTGTQETQYF. Written as DNA, the CDR3 is TGTGCCAGCACCGGGACCCAAGAGACCCAGTACTTC.

This clonotype was observed many times. This sequence joins TRBV11-3 and TRBJ2-1, with D perhaps given as TRBD1 or TRBD2 (5 bases each). CDR3 size: 14 residues. The V gene's germline CDR1 is SGHNT and CDR2 YENEEA. V was pared by 4 bases and J by 6 bases, with 13 bases between. The CDR3: CASSSGTGRNEQFF. Here the CDR3 DNA reads TGTGCCAGCAGCTCCGGGACGGGGCGCAATGAGCAGTTCTTC.

This clonotype has a count of ten or more. V is TRBV11-2 and J is TRBJ1-2; a weak D match, TRBD1 (5 bases). Germline CDR1 reads SGHAT; CDR2 reads FQNNGV. Deletions cut 0 bases from V and 6 bases from J, with 14 bases between. The CDR3 length is 15 residues. CDR3 amino acids: CASSLDVKTVHGYTF. For the CDR3, the DNA is TGTGCCAGCAGCTTAGATGTAAAGACAGTCCATGGCTACACCTTC. The whole variable domain, filled in from reference TRBV11-2 and TRBJ1-2, reads EAGVAQSPRYKIIEKRQSVAFWCNPISGHATLYWYQQILGQGPKLLIQFQNNGVVDDSQLPKDRFSAERLKGVDSTLKIQPAKLEDSAVYLCASSLDVKTVHGYTFGSGTRLTVV.

This clonotype was counted at least ten times. V gene TRBV20-1 combines with J gene TRBJ2-4, with TRBD2 identical over 11 bases. Looked up from germline, CDR1 is DFQATT and CDR2 is SNEGSKA (reference sequence). J gave up 2 bases and V 0 bases, and 9 bases lay outside the gene matches. This CDR3 contains 18 residues. The DNA for the CDR3 is TGCAGTGCTAGAGATAGGGGTGCTAGCGGGGGGACCAAAAACATTCAGTACTTC. Translated, it gives CSARDRGASGGTKNIQYF.

This clonotype has a count of ten or more. The chain uses TRBV7-8 and TRBJ2-2; 7 bases are shared with TRBD2. Trimming cost V 2 bases and J 5 bases; bases outside gene matches: 5. The CDR3 length is 15 residues. The germline V gene encodes CDR1 SGHVS and CDR2 FQNEAQ. The CDR3: CASSLFGLDTGELFF. CDR3 coding DNA: TGTGCCAGCAGCTTATTTGGACTAGATACCGGGGAGCTGTTTTTT.

This clonotype has more than one count but fewer than ten. The chain links TRBV27 to TRBJ2-2, with D perhaps TRBD1 (5 bases). Trimming cost V 6 bases and J 10 bases, with 18 bases left between them. Germline CDR1 is MNHEY and CDR2 is SMNVEV (reference sequence). This CDR3 comprises 14 residues. CDR3 coding DNA: TGTGCCAGCAGACGACAGCTATCAAGCGCGGAGCTGTTTTTT. This sequence encodes CASRRQLSSAELFF.

V gene TRBV2 combines with J gene TRBJ2-2; 10 bases line up with TRBD2. This CDR3 is 13 amino acids long. The germline V gene has CDR1 SNHLY and CDR2 FYNNEI. J gave up 3 bases and V 10 bases, and 2 bases lay outside the gene matches. DNA for the CDR3: TGTGCCAAGACTAGCGGGTACACCGGGGAGCTGTTTTTT. It specifies CAKTSGYTGELFF.

The chain links TRBV3-1 to TRBJ2-5; 10 bases align to TRBD2. Trimming at V came to 0 bases and at J to 5 bases, leaving 15 bases not matched to a gene. CDR1 and CDR2 (germline): LGHDT, YNNKEL (reference sequence). The CDR3 extends over 19 amino acids. CDR3 coding DNA: TGTGCCAGCAGCCAAGATCTTACTAGCGGGAATAACGTTCGGGAGACCCAGTACTTC. Translating it yields CASSQDLTSGNNVRETQYF.

As concerns this clonotype: A read error may explain this, as a much larger clone is one base away. J is TRBJ1-1 and V is TRBV7-9; 7 nucleotides line up with TRBD1. The CDR3 contains 13 residues. From germline, CDR1 is SEHNR and CDR2 FQNEAQ (reference sequence). The CDR3 reads CVSSLRQGAEAFF. The CDR3, as DNA: TGTGTCAGCAGCTTACGACAGGGCGCTGAAGCTTTCTTT.

V is TRBV7-2 and J is TRBJ1-6; tentatively, D is TRBD1 (6 bases). CDR3 size: 14 residues. Germline values: CDR1 SGHTA, CDR2 FQGNSA. Deletions cut 5 bases from V and 7 bases from J, with 12 bases between. The CDR3, as DNA: TGTGCCAGCAGCCGTCCCGGGACAAATTCACCCCTCCACTTT. It yields the protein CASSRPGTNSPLHF.

The chain is built from TRBV24-1 and TRBJ2-1; tentatively, D is TRBD2 (6 bases). Trimming took off 3 bases at V and 13 bases at J, with 12 bases between the two ends. The CDR3 has 12 amino acids. Germline-derived CDR1 and CDR2 are KGHDR and SFDVKD. Written as DNA, the CDR3 is TGTGCCACCAGTGATCCACTAGCCCCCCAGTTCTTC. This codes for CATSDPLAPQFF.

The sample holds many counts of this clonotype. The chain is built from TRBV28 and TRBJ2-7; 8 nucleotides agree with TRBD1. Germline V gene lookup returns CDR1 MDHEN and CDR2 SYDVKM. The junction had 12 bases not matched to a gene; V was cut back by 5 bases and J by 6 bases. This CDR3 has 15 amino acids. The CDR3 sequence: CASSPQTGVFFEQYF. The CDR3 bases are TGTGCCAGCAGTCCTCAGACAGGGGTATTCTTCGAGCAGTACTTC.

This clonotype was detected many times. Here the CDR3 reads CASSLIPGATIQETQYF. The CDR3 DNA sequence: TGTGCCAGCAGCTTGATTCCGGGGGCGACAATCCAAGAGACCCAGTACTTC. The chain carries TRBV5-6 and TRBJ2-5; D may match TRBD1 or TRBD2 (6 bases each). CDR1 and CDR2 (germline): SGHDT, YYEEEE. This CDR3 has 17 amino acids. Trimming cost V 1 base and J 1 base, with 17 bases left between them.

This clonotype has a count of ten or more. The V and J genes are TRBV25-1 and TRBJ2-1, with 12 bases lining up with TRBD2. The germline CDR1 and CDR2 sequences are MGHDK and SYGVNS. Unmatched junction bases numbered 13, after V lost 4 bases and J lost 6 bases. This CDR3 region has 18 residues. CDR3 sequence reads: CASSATSGGPKVFNEQFF. The DNA of the CDR3 is TGTGCCAGCAGTGCAACTAGCGGGGGGCCCAAGGTGTTCAATGAGCAGTTCTTC.

Of note for this clonotype: This may arise from a read error, as a much more abundant clone is one base away. The chain recombines TRBV7-6 with TRBJ1-1; 7 bases align to TRBD1. Germline assignment: CDR1 SGHVS and CDR2 FNYEAQ. This CDR3 is built from 15 residues. The CDR3, as DNA: TGTGCCAACAGCTTATCAAACAGGGGGAACACTGAAGCTTTCTTT. It specifies CANSLSNRGNTEAFF.

This clonotype was observed many times. The chain uses TRBV10-3 and TRBJ2-3, with D perhaps TRBD1 or TRBD2 (5 bases each). Germline loops: CDR1 ENHRY, CDR2 SYGVKD. The V gene lost 6 bases and the J gene lost 0 bases, with 16 bases spanning the gap. The CDR3 is 16 residues long. The CDR3 DNA reads TGTGCCATCAGCGAGAGGGGCCGACTAAGCACAGATACGCAGTATTTT. It translates to CAISERGRLSTDTQYF.

This clonotype was recorded many times. V and J are TRBV29-1 and TRBJ2-1; D is ambiguous. V was shortened by 5 bases and J by 7 bases, with 9 bases between the two germline ends. The V gene's germline CDR1 is SQVTM and CDR2 ANQGSEA. CDR3 length equals 11 residues. The DNA of the CDR3 is TGCAGCGTTAACAAGCGAAATGAGCAGTTCTTC. This gives the protein CSVNKRNEQFF.

This clonotype was seen more than once but under ten times. The chain is built from TRBV12-3 or TRBV12-4 and TRBJ2-3, with 11 bases fitting TRBD2. After removal of 6 bases from V and 3 bases from J, the junction contained 5 bases not matched to a gene. The CDR3 spans 15 residues. In nucleotides, the CDR3 is TGTGCCAGCAGCTCGCCTAGCGGGGGGACAGATACGCAGTATTTT. Its translation: CASSSPSGGTDTQYF.

This clonotype was counted ten times or more. V and J are TRBV20-1 and TRBJ2-3; D possibly corresponds to TRBD2 (5 bases). The V end lost 5 bases, the J end lost 4 bases, and 19 bases lay between the germline ends. The CDR3 sequence is 15 residues long. Germline V CDR1 and CDR2: DFQATT, SNEGSKA (reference sequence). The CDR3 loop reads CSAANIFTSSDTQYF. In DNA form, the CDR3 reads TGCAGTGCTGCCAACATCTTTACTAGTTCAGATACGCAGTATTTT.

This clonotype was seen repeatedly, ten times or more. The chain joins TRBV29-1 to TRBJ2-5, with 10 bases identical to TRBD2. Germline values: CDR1 SQVTM, CDR2 ANQGSEA. V lost 7 bases to trimming and J lost 5 bases; unmatched junction nucleotides: 10. The CDR3 runs 14 residues. The CDR3 sequence: CSAGTSGAAETQYF. CDR3 nucleotide sequence: TGCAGCGCTGGCACTAGCGGGGCGGCGGAGACCCAGTACTTC.

The table lists this clonotype with many counts. This sequence joins TRBV12-3 or TRBV12-4 and TRBJ1-5; D gene ambiguous. The V end lost 6 bases, the J end lost 3 bases, and 3 bases lay between the germline ends. The CDR3 has 11 amino acids. The CDR3 DNA reads TGTGCCAGCAGCCACAATCAGCCCCAGCATTTT. It yields the protein CASSHNQPQHF.

This clonotype was recorded at least ten times. The chain is built from TRBV5-1 and TRBJ2-1, with unresolved D. CDR1 and CDR2 from the germline V gene are SGHRS and YFSETQ. Deletions cut 4 bases from V and 0 bases from J, with 11 bases between. The CDR3 length is 15 residues. The CDR3 bases are TGCGCCAGCAGCCCGTATTCCTCCTCCTACAATGAGCAGTTCTTC. Residues: CASSPYSSSYNEQFF.

There are many counts of this clonotype. The chain uses TRBV10-3 and TRBJ1-2; D uncertain. Germline V gene sequence: CDR1 ENHRY, CDR2 SYGVKD. V dropped 0 bases and J dropped 2 bases, with 13 bases sitting between them. The length of the CDR3 is 16 residues. The CDR3 loop reads CAISESAVGRNYGYTF. The CDR3, as DNA: TGTGCCATCAGTGAGTCAGCCGTCGGGAGGAACTATGGCTACACCTTC.